This paragraph covers one T cell receptor (beta chain) sequence. Its cognate antigen is unknown. This clone may be a read error of a much larger clone one base away. The investigators made TCR beta cDNA from approximately 0.5 ug total RNA, using a constant-region primer. For TCR beta, libraries were produced by three nested multiplex PCR rounds using slightly modified ARM-PCR. Forward primers for TRBV1-TRBV30 and a C-beta reverse primer served the first two PCR rounds, at around 9 cycles each. TCRdb independently ran MiXCR on the multiplex PCR reads; one entry per CDR3 protein. The sample records fewer than 70,000 distinct CDR3 sequences, 65% to 80% being singletons. This entry is derived from a study of tumor-infiltrating lymphocytes in primary liver carcinoma. Broader study findings: Present in all five tumor regions were only about 7.5-25% of the top clones.

Unsorted bulk tissue, about 20-32 mg of it, served as the source for co-extraction of RNA and DNA. Whichever tumor sample was examined, it had over 80% viable tumor cells. This CDR3 has 13 amino acids. Germline V gene sequence: CDR1 SGHRS, CDR2 YFSETQ. The clonotype comes from a man aged 40-49 years with primary liver carcinoma and hepatitis B virus infection. The V call is TRBV5-1, the J call TRBJ2-1; no clear D gene. Material for sequencing was liver tumor tissue from sampling region 2. The subset is: tumor region T2, inferior pole. The CDR3 region is CAISYLGYNVQFF. The CDR3 DNA reads TGCGCCATCAGCTACTTGGGGTACAATGTGCAGTTCTTC.